This paragraph reports one TCR beta chain. These data originate in a study of blood T cell repertoires in COVID-19. Study background: Nucleic acid was either cDNA or gDNA, and it came from T cells, B-cell-depleted T cells, or PBMCs.

The CDR3 is 12 amino acids. With 5 bases removed from V and 4 bases from J, the gap between germline ends came to 10 bases. Per germline, CDR1 SQVTM and CDR2 ANQGSEA. Some clones are missing from TCRdb's copy, which holds only in-frame ones; the method was immunoSEQ multiplex PCR. The sample records 310,000 or so clones, approximately 84% being singletons. Sequencing was done on a sample of peripheral blood. The chain carries TRBV29-1 and TRBJ2-3; D is uncertain. The TCR was taken from a woman under 40 who had recovered from COVID-19. The CDR3 protein is CSVPSPADTQYF. DNA of the CDR3: TGCAGCGTTCCTTCCCCCGCAGATACGCAGTATTTT.